A selection of T cell receptor beta chains follows, all from one sample in a study of T cell repertoires in cytomegalovirus infection. MiXCR, run by TCRdb on the reads, gives a single entry per CDR3 protein. The sample yields 200,000 to 250,000 distinct CDR3 sequences, more than 9% seen once. Material: PBMCs. The receptor source for this set is a human donor in good health (CMV status not recorded). Some clones in this sample may be carry-over from other donors' samples. Both conserved end residues are part of each CDR3. The D gene is left open where the match is weak. Clone size is stated in some rows and not others, as once, few, many or a class when expanded.

size,V,J,D,DNA,CDR3
many,TRBV6-1,TRBJ2-5,NA,TGTGCCAGCAGTGTCCCGTCCGGAGAGACCCAGTACTTC,CASSVPSGETQYF
NA,TRBV5-4,TRBJ2-1,TRBD2,TGTGCCAGCAGCCAGGGACTAGCGGGGGGGCAGAATGAGCAGTTCTTC,CASSQGLAGGQNEQFF
many,TRBV29-1,TRBJ1-1,TRBD1,TGCAGCGTTGAAGATCGATCAGGGGGCACTGAAGCTTTCTTT,CSVEDRSGGTEAFF
many,TRBV7-2,TRBJ2-3,NA,TGTGCCAGCAGCTTAGAAAGGCGGGGTGGATCGCAGTATTTT,CASSLERRGGSQYF
many,TRBV7-2,TRBJ2-7,TRBD1,TGTGCCAGCAGCCCCGGACAGGTGGGGGAGCAGTACTTC,CASSPGQVGEQYF
NA,TRBV5-1,TRBJ2-7,TRBD1,TGCGCCAGCAGGGCCGGGACAGCCTCCTACGAGCAGTACTTC,CASRAGTASYEQYF
few,TRBV9,TRBJ1-3,NA,TGTGCCAGCAGCGTGGGAAGGAACTCTGGAAACACCATATATTTT,CASSVGRNSGNTIYF
many,TRBV7-2,TRBJ2-2,NA,TGTGCCAGCAGCCCCGACAGGCCCGGGGAGCTGTTTTTT,CASSPDRPGELFF
NA,TRBV23-1,TRBJ2-7,NA,TGCGCCAGCAGTCAGCCCGGGAGCAGCGAGCAGTACTTC,CASSQPGSSEQYF
many,TRBV4-3,TRBJ1-4,NA,TGCGCCAGCAGCCAAGAGTGGGGGTCGACTAATGAAAAACTGTTTTTT,CASSQEWGSTNEKLFF
NA,TRBV12-3/TRBV12-4,TRBJ1-2,NA,TGTGCCAGCAGTCCCTCGGCCGAACCTAACTATGACTACACCTTC,CASSPSAEPNYDYTF
NA,TRBV5-6,TRBJ2-1,TRBD1,TGTGCCAGCAGCCCTATAACGTTGGGGACAGGGGATTCGAATGAGCAGTTCTTC,CASSPITLGTGDSNEQFF
many,TRBV7-9,TRBJ2-1,TRBD2,TGTGCCAGCAGTTCCCGACTAGCGGGTTCCTACAATGAGCAGTTCTTC,CASSSRLAGSYNEQFF
many,TRBV7-2,TRBJ2-4,NA,TGTGCCAGCAGCTTATCCGCCACCCTAAACATTCAGTACTTC,CASSLSATLNIQYF
few,TRBV20-1,TRBJ2-3,TRBD1,TGCAGTGCTAGAGGCCAAGGGGGCCGGGTAGATACGCAGTATTTT,CSARGQGGRVDTQYF
many,TRBV6-2/TRBV6-3,TRBJ2-1,TRBD1,TGTGCCAGCAGACGTCCACCGGGACAGTTATACAATGAGCAGTTCTTC,CASRRPPGQLYNEQFF
NA,TRBV7-9,TRBJ1-5,NA,TGTGCCAGCAGCCGTGACAGCGTCAATCAGCCCCAGCATTTT,CASSRDSVNQPQHF
NA,TRBV19,TRBJ2-3,NA,TGTGCCAGTAGTACTGCCAGATCCACAGATACGCAGTATTTT,CASSTARSTDTQYF
many,TRBV7-2,TRBJ2-1,NA,TGTGCCAGCAGCTTAGCGGTGGGACCTTACAATGAGCAGTTCTTC,CASSLAVGPYNEQFF
many,TRBV7-2,TRBJ2-3,TRBD2,TGTGCCAGCAGCTTAGGCGGGGGGGCTATCGGAGATACGCAGTATTTT,CASSLGGGAIGDTQYF
NA,TRBV7-9,TRBJ1-4,NA,TGTGCCAGCAGCGGCCTGCGGGGTAATGAAAAACTGTTTTTT,CASSGLRGNEKLFF
many,TRBV6-6,TRBJ1-6,TRBD1,TGTGCCAGCACCCCGGGGGCAGGGGGCTATAATTCACCCCTCCACTTT,CASTPGAGGYNSPLHF
many,TRBV12-3/TRBV12-4,TRBJ2-7,NA,TGTGCCAGCAGTTTTCAGGGTAGCTCCTACGAGCAGTACTTC,CASSFQGSSYEQYF
NA,TRBV5-4,TRBJ1-1,TRBD1,TGTGCCAGCAGCTTGCCGGGACAGCAGAGGAACACTGAAGCTTTCTTT,CASSLPGQQRNTEAFF
many,TRBV7-2,TRBJ1-4,NA,TGTGCCAGCAGCCTCCACCCCGACAGTTATAATGAAAAACTGTTTTTT,CASSLHPDSYNEKLFF
NA,TRBV2,TRBJ2-3,TRBD2,TGTGCCAGCCTCCTAGCGGGGGGCCTCCGGGATACGCAGTATTTT,CASLLAGGLRDTQYF
many,TRBV7-2,TRBJ2-5,NA,TGTGCCAGCACCCACGGGACACCCCAAGAGACCCAGTACTTC,CASTHGTPQETQYF
NA,TRBV7-9,TRBJ2-7,NA,TGTGCCAGCATCAACGGAGCGGGTGGCTACGAGCAGTACTTC,CASINGAGGYEQYF
many,TRBV12-3/TRBV12-4,TRBJ2-3,TRBD1,TGTGCCAGCAGTCCTCGGACAGGGGGCGGGTTGACGGGAGATACGCAGTATTTT,CASSPRTGGGLTGDTQYF
many,TRBV7-2,TRBJ2-7,NA,TGTGCCAGCAGCTCCCGGGACAAGAGCTCCTACGAGCAGTACTTC,CASSSRDKSSYEQYF
few,TRBV6-2/TRBV6-3,TRBJ2-7,TRBD2,TGTGCCAGCAGTTATGAATATCCGGGACTAGACGAGCAGTACTTC,CASSYEYPGLDEQYF
NA,TRBV7-3,TRBJ2-3,TRBD1,TGTGCCAGCAGCTTAAGGGGACAGGTCACAGATACGCAGTATTTT,CASSLRGQVTDTQYF
many,TRBV7-9,TRBJ1-6,NA,TGTGCCAGCAGCGACCGGGAGGATTCACCCCTCCACTTT,CASSDREDSPLHF
many,TRBV6-6,TRBJ2-1,NA,TGTGCCAGCAGTTACCGGACAGACAGCTCCTACAATGAGCAGTTCTTC,CASSYRTDSSYNEQFF
many,TRBV7-2,TRBJ2-7,NA,TGTGCCAGCAGCCCCCGTCGGGGTATTTCCTACGAGCAGTACTTC,CASSPRRGISYEQYF
NA,TRBV7-6,TRBJ2-7,NA,TGTGCCAGCAGCCTACTCCCGGGACCAGGGGCCGAGCAGTACTTC,CASSLLPGPGAEQYF
many,TRBV6-1,TRBJ1-6,TRBD1,TGTGCCAGCAGTCTAAATCCCCCCGGACAGGGGGTGCGACCCCTCCACTTT,CASSLNPPGQGVRPLHF
NA,TRBV7-9,TRBJ1-1,NA,TGTGCCAGCAGCTTACCAGGGACCTCGAACACTGAAGCTTTCTTT,CASSLPGTSNTEAFF
many,TRBV7-9,TRBJ1-1,NA,TGTGCCAGCAGCTTAAATACCAGGACGAACACTGAAGCTTTCTTT,CASSLNTRTNTEAFF
many,TRBV7-2,TRBJ1-5,NA,TGTGCCAGCAGCTTAGCTCAGACAGGTCCCCAGCATTTT,CASSLAQTGPQHF
many,TRBV7-9,TRBJ1-1,NA,TGTGCCAGCGTGGGAGGGGGGAACACTGAAGCTTTCTTT,CASVGGGNTEAFF
NA,TRBV10-3,TRBJ1-2,NA,TGTGCCATCAGTGAAGCCGGGATTAACTATGGCTACACCTTC,CAISEAGINYGYTF
many,TRBV7-2,TRBJ1-1,TRBD1,TGTGCCAGCAGCCTCCTGACAGGGACGGCCACTGAAGCTTTCTTT,CASSLLTGTATEAFF
few,TRBV2,TRBJ1-1,TRBD1,TGTGCCAGCAGACATGACAGGGGGGGAACTGAAGCTTTCTTT,CASRHDRGGTEAFF
NA,TRBV7-9,TRBJ2-2,NA,TGTGCCCCCGGGGTGGCCGGGGAGCTGTTTTTT,CAPGVAGELFF
many,TRBV6-1,TRBJ2-7,TRBD1,TGTGCCAGTGCCAGGACAGGGTTGAACGAGCAGTACTTC,CASARTGLNEQYF
NA,TRBV4-3,TRBJ2-1,NA,TGCGCCAGCAGCTCTACCTACAATGAGCAGTTCTTC,CASSSTYNEQFF
NA,TRBV25-1,TRBJ1-2,NA,TGTGCCAGCAGTTCCCCCAACCTTGATGGCTACACCTTC,CASSSPNLDGYTF
few,TRBV6-5,TRBJ1-3,NA,TGTGCCAGCAGATCTTCAGGCTTCTCTGGAAACACCATATATTTT,CASRSSGFSGNTIYF
many,TRBV7-9,TRBJ2-7,TRBD2,TGTGCCAGCAGCTTGGCGGGACTAGGCGAGCAGTACTTC,CASSLAGLGEQYF
many,TRBV7-9,TRBJ1-1,TRBD1,TGTGCCAGCAGTGGAGAGGGGGCGCGAACTGAAGCTTTCTTT,CASSGEGARTEAFF